The 8 T cell receptor beta chains below all came from one sample that was sequenced in a study of cytomegalovirus exposure and HLA in healthy donors. The PCR ran on 60 Vbeta and 13 Jbeta primers. Assay used: immunoSEQ multiplex PCR; TCRdb lists only in-frame clones, some missing. Among hundreds of thousands of clones listed, 77% were seen once. Sequencing was performed on PBMCs. Receptors originate from a woman aged 60 to 75 in good health and CMV-seropositive.

V usage is TRBV7-2 and J usage is TRBJ1-2; 7 bases are shared with TRBD1. The CDR3 length is 14 residues. J gave up 4 bases and V 5 bases, and 7 bases lay outside the gene matches. The germline gives CDR1 SGHTA, CDR2 FQGNSA. CDR3 nucleotides: TGTGCCAGCAGCCCCCGACAGGGATCCTATGGCTACACCTTC. This translates into CASSPRQGSYGYTF.

J is TRBJ2-7 and V is TRBV10-3, with 13 bases lining up with TRBD2. This CDR3 comprises 15 residues. The V and J ends lost 4 bases and 6 bases, in that order; junction bases with no gene match: 6. CDR1 is ENHRY and CDR2 is SYGVKD in the germline V gene. The CDR3 region is CAISGTSGGEREQYF. In DNA form, the CDR3 reads TGTGCCATCAGTGGTACTAGCGGGGGGGAACGCGAGCAGTACTTC.

The chain employs TRBV19 and TRBJ2-3, with 9 bases that match TRBD1. This CDR3 region has 14 residues. CDR1 is LNHDA, CDR2 SQIVND, per germline (reference sequence). Trimming took 6 bases from V and 5 from J; bases not matched to a gene: 6. The CDR3 DNA reads as TGTGCCAGTAGAAAACAGGGGGCGGGAGATACGCAGTATTTT. Translated: CASRKQGAGDTQYF.

This clone has only a few counts. V and J are TRBV25-1 and TRBJ2-2; D gene ambiguous. Trimming left V 0 bases short and J 6 bases short, with 11 bases between. Looked up from germline, CDR1 is MGHDK and CDR2 is SYGVNS. The CDR3 contains 15 residues. For the CDR3, the DNA is TGTGCCAGCAGTGAATATAACGACCGGGCCGGGGAGCTGTTTTTT. Residues: CASSEYNDRAGELFF.

The CDR3 here is CASSNGGLTGYQPQHF. The CDR3 DNA is TGTGCCAGCAGCAATGGGGGACTAACGGGGTATCAGCCCCAGCATTTT. The rearrangement joins TRBV28 to TRBJ1-5; D might be TRBD1 (5 bases). The CDR3 runs 16 residues. V was pared by 6 bases and J by 5 bases, with 20 bases between. Germline V gives CDR1 MDHEN, CDR2 SYDVKM.

A remark on this clone: The sample holds other DNA sequences that translate to the same CDR3. The chain employs TRBV7-9 and TRBJ2-5; D is perhaps TRBD2 (5 bases). There are 14 residues in the CDR3. The germline gives CDR1 SEHNR, CDR2 FQNEAQ (reference sequence). Deletions cut 0 bases from V and 4 bases from J, with 9 bases between. This CDR3 reads CASSLAGAGETQYF. CDR3 DNA: TGTGCCAGCAGCTTAGCGGGAGCTGGAGAGACCCAGTACTTC.

This chain joins TRBV28 and TRBJ2-7; D is undetermined. The germline CDR1 and CDR2 sequences are MDHEN and SYDVKM. The CDR3 is 13 amino acids. The V end was cut by 3 bases, the J end by 3 bases, with 9 bases between. The CDR3: CASSFNSFYEQYF. CDR3 sequence (DNA): TGTGCCAGCAGTTTCAACAGTTTCTACGAGCAGTACTTC.

The V gene is TRBV7-3, the J gene TRBJ2-2, with 9 bases aligning to TRBD1. After removal of 5 bases from V and 1 base from J, the junction contained 2 bases not matched to a gene. There are 15 residues in the CDR3. In germline, CDR1 is SGHTA, CDR2 FQGTGA. CDR3 sequence reads: CASSRDRENTGELFF. CDR3 DNA sequence: TGTGCCAGCAGCCGGGACAGGGAGAACACCGGGGAGCTGTTTTTT.